These T cell receptor beta chains were read from a single sample in a study of T cell responses to AZD1222 COVID-19 vaccine. Some clones are missing from TCRdb's copy, which holds only in-frame ones; the method was immunoSEQ multiplex PCR. Here the sample spans roughly 70,000 clones, 85% being singletons. Here the sequenced sample was peripheral blood, taken on day 0 of AZD1222 vaccination. The receptors stem from an adult in good health. Each CDR3 is given with its conserved first and last residue. The order of the fields is clone size, V gene, D gene, J gene, CDR3 protein, CDR3 DNA. A D gene is named only where the DNA matches it firmly. Clone size is stated in some rows and not others, as once, few, many or a class when expanded.

abundance: NA; v_gene: TRBV19; d_gene: NA; j_gene: TRBJ2-7; CDR3aa: CASSIAQFYEQYF; CDR3nt: TGTGCCAGTAGTATCGCCCAGTTCTACGAGCAGTACTTC
abundance: NA; v_gene: TRBV6-1; d_gene: NA; j_gene: TRBJ2-1; CDR3aa: CASSELAFDTPQGEQFF; CDR3nt: TGTGCCAGCAGTGAATTAGCGTTTGACACCCCCCAAGGCGAGCAGTTCTTC
abundance: NA; v_gene: TRBV18; d_gene: NA; j_gene: TRBJ2-5; CDR3aa: CASSPLEKETQYF; CDR3nt: TGTGCCAGCTCACCCTTGGAGAAAGAGACCCAGTACTTC
abundance: NA; v_gene: TRBV6-5; d_gene: TRBD1; j_gene: TRBJ1-2; CDR3aa: CASSYSRTGVDGYTF; CDR3nt: TGTGCCAGCAGTTACTCTAGGACAGGGGTGGACGGCTACACCTTC
abundance: few; v_gene: TRBV7-9; d_gene: NA; j_gene: TRBJ2-2; CDR3aa: CASSLLGTGELFF; CDR3nt: TGTGCCAGCAGCTTACTGGGAACCGGGGAGCTGTTTTTT
abundance: NA; v_gene: TRBV12-3/TRBV12-4; d_gene: NA; j_gene: TRBJ2-3; CDR3aa: CASSLKVTDTQYF; CDR3nt: TGTGCCAGCAGTTTGAAGGTCACAGATACGCAGTATTTT
abundance: few; v_gene: TRBV5-1; d_gene: NA; j_gene: TRBJ2-1; CDR3aa: CASSHTGTNNEQFF; CDR3nt: TGCGCCAGCAGCCATACCGGGACGAACAATGAGCAGTTCTTC
abundance: NA; v_gene: TRBV19; d_gene: TRBD1; j_gene: TRBJ2-1; CDR3aa: CASSTGGSYNEQFF; CDR3nt: TGTGCCAGTAGTACAGGGGGCTCCTACAATGAGCAGTTCTTC
abundance: NA; v_gene: TRBV10-3; d_gene: NA; j_gene: TRBJ2-5; CDR3aa: CAISGTALETQYF; CDR3nt: TGTGCCATCAGTGGGACAGCACTAGAGACCCAGTACTTC
abundance: NA; v_gene: TRBV6-5; d_gene: NA; j_gene: TRBJ2-5; CDR3aa: CASSYREGAGETQYF; CDR3nt: TGTGCCAGCAGTTACCGGGAAGGGGCGGGAGAGACCCAGTACTTC
abundance: NA; v_gene: TRBV3-1/TRBV3-2; d_gene: NA; j_gene: TRBJ1-5; CDR3aa: CASSVTGNQPQHF; CDR3nt: TGTGCCAGCAGTGTCACCGGGAATCAGCCCCAGCATTTT
abundance: NA; v_gene: TRBV19; d_gene: NA; j_gene: TRBJ1-2; CDR3aa: CASSPGSANYGYTF; CDR3nt: TGTGCCAGTAGCCCCGGGTCAGCTAACTATGGCTACACCTTC
abundance: NA; v_gene: TRBV11-3; d_gene: NA; j_gene: TRBJ2-7; CDR3aa: CASSLGVGEQYF; CDR3nt: TGTGCCAGCAGCTTAGGGGTCGGCGAGCAGTACTTC
abundance: NA; v_gene: TRBV29-1; d_gene: NA; j_gene: TRBJ2-7; CDR3aa: CSVGEVYEQYF; CDR3nt: TGCAGCGTTGGGGAGGTCTACGAGCAGTACTTC
abundance: few; v_gene: TRBV5-6; d_gene: NA; j_gene: TRBJ1-6; CDR3aa: CASSLAGTLINSPLHF; CDR3nt: TGTGCCAGCAGCTTGGCAGGGACCCTCATCAATTCACCCCTCCACTTT
abundance: NA; v_gene: TRBV2; d_gene: NA; j_gene: TRBJ1-3; CDR3aa: CASSETGGSGNTIYF; CDR3nt: TGTGCCAGCAGTGAAACCGGGGGGTCTGGAAACACCATATATTTT
abundance: NA; v_gene: TRBV5-1; d_gene: TRBD2; j_gene: TRBJ2-1; CDR3aa: CASTTGLAGNNEQFF; CDR3nt: TGCGCCAGCACCACGGGACTAGCGGGTAACAATGAGCAGTTCTTC
abundance: NA; v_gene: TRBV5-1; d_gene: TRBD1; j_gene: TRBJ2-2; CDR3aa: CASSSGTGANTGELFF; CDR3nt: TGCGCCAGCAGCTCCGGGACAGGGGCTAACACCGGGGAGCTGTTTTTT
abundance: NA; v_gene: TRBV7-8; d_gene: TRBD2; j_gene: TRBJ2-7; CDR3aa: CASSLASGGVYEQYF; CDR3nt: TGTGCCAGCAGCTTAGCGTCGGGAGGTGTATACGAGCAGTACTTC
abundance: NA; v_gene: TRBV7-6; d_gene: TRBD2; j_gene: TRBJ2-1; CDR3aa: CASSLAARSSGDNEQFF; CDR3nt: TGTGCCAGCAGCTTAGCTGCCCGGTCTAGCGGTGATAATGAGCAGTTCTTC
abundance: NA; v_gene: TRBV12-3/TRBV12-4; d_gene: NA; j_gene: TRBJ2-4; CDR3aa: CASSWGGVDIQYF; CDR3nt: TGTGCCAGCAGTTGGGGGGGCGTCGACATTCAGTACTTC
abundance: NA; v_gene: TRBV7-8; d_gene: NA; j_gene: TRBJ2-4; CDR3aa: CASSLERAGQNIQYF; CDR3nt: TGTGCCAGCAGCTTAGAACGAGCAGGCCAAAACATTCAGTACTTC
abundance: NA; v_gene: TRBV10-3; d_gene: TRBD1; j_gene: TRBJ2-2; CDR3aa: CAITGQGGTGELFF; CDR3nt: TGTGCCATCACGGGACAGGGGGGCACCGGGGAGCTGTTTTTT
abundance: NA; v_gene: TRBV5-1; d_gene: TRBD2; j_gene: TRBJ2-5; CDR3aa: CASSRSLAGGEETQYF; CDR3nt: TGCGCCAGCAGCCGATCCCTAGCGGGGGGGGAAGAGACCCAGTACTTC
abundance: NA; v_gene: TRBV11-2; d_gene: TRBD2; j_gene: TRBJ2-7; CDR3aa: CASSLERLAVEQYF; CDR3nt: TGTGCCAGCAGCTTAGAAAGACTAGCGGTCGAGCAGTACTTC
abundance: NA; v_gene: TRBV9; d_gene: NA; j_gene: TRBJ1-3; CDR3aa: CASSVAWGEAGNTIYF; CDR3nt: TGTGCCAGCAGCGTAGCTTGGGGGGAGGCTGGAAACACCATATATTTT